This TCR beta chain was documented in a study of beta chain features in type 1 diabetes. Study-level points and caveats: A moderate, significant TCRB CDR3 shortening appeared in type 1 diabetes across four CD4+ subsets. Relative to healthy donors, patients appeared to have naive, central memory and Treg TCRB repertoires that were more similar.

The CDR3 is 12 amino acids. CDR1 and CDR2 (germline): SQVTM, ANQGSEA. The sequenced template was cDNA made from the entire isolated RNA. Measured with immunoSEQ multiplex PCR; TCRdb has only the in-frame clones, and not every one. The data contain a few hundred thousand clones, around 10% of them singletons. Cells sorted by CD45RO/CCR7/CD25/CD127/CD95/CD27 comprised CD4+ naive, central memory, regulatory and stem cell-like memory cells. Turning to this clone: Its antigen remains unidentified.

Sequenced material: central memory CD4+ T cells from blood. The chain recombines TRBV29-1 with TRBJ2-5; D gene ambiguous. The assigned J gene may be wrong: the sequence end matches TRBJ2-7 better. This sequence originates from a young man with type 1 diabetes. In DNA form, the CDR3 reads TGCAGCGTTGGGGTCCAGGCCTACGAGCAGTACTTC. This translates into CSVGVQAYEQYF.